The present T cell receptor beta chain was sequenced within a study of cytomegalovirus exposure and HLA in healthy donors. Both 60 Vbeta primers and 13 Jbeta primers went into the PCR. Only in-frame clones appear in the TCRdb table, and some are missing; sequencing was by immunoSEQ multiplex PCR. Recorded for this sample: some 130,000 clones. Looked up from germline, CDR1 is SNHLY and CDR2 is FYNNEI. The V gene lost 4 bases and the J gene lost 7 bases, with 11 bases spanning the gap. The CDR3 contains 13 residues. The V gene is TRBV2, the J gene TRBJ2-1; D gene uncertain. This clonotype was sampled from a woman aged 55-69 years in good health and CMV-seronegative. The sample consisted of PBMCs. This chain's CDR3 is CASSALAENEQFF. CDR3 DNA sequence: TGTGCCAGCAGTGCCCTTGCTGAGAATGAGCAGTTCTTC.